One and the same sample provided the 23 T cell receptor beta chains below, sequenced in a study of T cell responses to AZD1222 COVID-19 vaccine. Profiling relied on immunoSEQ multiplex PCR, and the TCRdb table lists in-frame clones only, not all of them. There are 200,000 to 300,000 clones in the sample; more than 80% occur only once, and approximately 0.52% lies in the top ten. This material consisted of peripheral blood, taken on day 0 of AZD1222 vaccination. The origin of the receptors is an adult in good health.

The chain links TRBV19 to TRBJ1-2; D is perhaps TRBD1 (5 bases). CDR3 length: 15 amino acids. V lost 4 bases and J lost 0, with 12 bases in between. From germline, CDR1 is LNHDA and CDR2 SQIVND (reference sequence). CDR3: CASSTRGPANYGYTF. Written as DNA, the CDR3 is TGTGCCAGTAGTACCCGGGGACCCGCTAACTATGGCTACACCTTC.

V and J are TRBV18 and TRBJ1-6, with 8 bases that match TRBD1. CDR1 is KGHSH, CDR2 LQKENI, per germline. The CDR3 covers 14 residues. The ends lost 5 bases at V and 7 bases at J; junction bases unmatched: 4. The CDR3 coding sequence is TGTGCCAGCTCAGGGACAGGAACCAATTCACCCCTCCACTTT. It yields the protein CASSGTGTNSPLHF.

The chain carries TRBV2 and TRBJ2-3; 8 positions match TRBD1. The germline gives CDR1 SNHLY, CDR2 FYNNEI. V trimming: 6 bases; J trimming: 6 bases; junction bases outside the gene matches: 11. This CDR3 has 15 residues. The DNA for the CDR3 is TGTGCCAGCAGATCGGACAGGGAGGAATTGGATACGCAGTATTTT. It translates to CASRSDREELDTQYF.

This clone appeared once. Other DNA sequences in the sample encode the same CDR3. V and J are TRBV7-9 and TRBJ1-6; no clear D. Germline values: CDR1 SEHNR, CDR2 FQNEAQ (reference sequence). The CDR3 runs 12 residues. Trimming removed 1 base from V and 10 bases from J, with 5 bases in between. The CDR3 loop reads CASSLGVSPLHF. The DNA of the CDR3 is TGTGCCAGCAGCTTAGGAGTCTCACCCCTCCACTTT.

The chain links TRBV9 to TRBJ2-3; no clear D. The CDR3 is made up of 13 amino acids. CDR1 is SGDLS and CDR2 is YYNGEE in the germline V gene. V was pared by 4 bases and J by 3 bases, with 9 bases between. This CDR3 reads CASSLDTTDTQYF. CDR3 nucleotide sequence: TGTGCCAGCAGCCTAGACACGACAGATACGCAGTATTTT.

Written as DNA, the CDR3 is TGTGCCAGCAGGGAACAGGGGCCCGGGGAGACCCAGTACTTC. This gives the protein CASREQGPGETQYF. The chain recombines TRBV21-1 with TRBJ2-5; the table's D gene call, TRBD1, was not cross checked with the DNA. TRBV21-1 is an annotated pseudogene. This CDR3 is built from 14 residues.

CDR3 in amino acids: CASSLQGAETQYF. The CDR3 DNA reads as TGCGCCAGCAGCTTACAGGGGGCAGAGACCCAGTACTTC. The rearrangement joins TRBV5-1 to TRBJ2-5; 9 bases agree with TRBD1. V lost 2 bases to trimming and J lost 4 bases; unmatched junction nucleotides: 0. Germline CDR1 is SGHRS and CDR2 is YFSETQ. This CDR3 contains 13 residues. The entire variable domain, with the rest obtained from reference TRBV5-1 and TRBJ2-5, is as follows: KAGVTQTPRYLIKTRGQQVTLSCSPISGHRSVSWYQQTPGQGLQFLFEYFSETQRNKGNFPGRFSGRQFSNSRSEMNVSTLELGDSALYLCASSLQGAETQYFGPGTRLLVL.

J is TRBJ1-1 and V is TRBV2; the D gene is possibly TRBD1 (6 bases). The V end was cut by 3 bases, the J end by 6 bases, with 17 bases between. Germline assignment: CDR1 SNHLY and CDR2 FYNNEI. There are 15 residues in the CDR3. This CDR3 is CASSDATGYISEAFF. CDR3 bases: TGTGCCAGCAGTGATGCTACAGGGTATATCTCTGAAGCTTTCTTT.

V and J are TRBV2 and TRBJ2-7; D gene unclear. The CDR3 contains 13 residues. Germline assignment: CDR1 SNHLY and CDR2 FYNNEI. The germline V and J ends were trimmed by 6 bases and 2 bases, with 11 bases remaining between them. The DNA of the CDR3 is TGTGCCAGCAGATCCGGGCCTGCCTACGAGCAGTACTTC. This encodes CASRSGPAYEQYF.

The rearrangement links TRBV9 to TRBJ1-3; TRBD1 might be the D (5 bases). Per germline, CDR1 SGDLS and CDR2 YYNGEE. V lost 4 bases to trimming and J lost 1 base, with 12 bases between them. This CDR3 is 15 amino acids long. The DNA of the CDR3 is TGTGCCAGCAGCAATACAGGTTTTTCTGGAAACACCATATATTTT. Translated: CASSNTGFSGNTIYF.

V gene TRBV29-1 combines with J gene TRBJ2-7; possibly TRBD2 for D (6 bases). Germline CDR1 reads SQVTM; CDR2 reads ANQGSEA. The ends were cut back, 8 bases at V and 0 bases at J, with 11 bases in the middle. The CDR3 is made up of 12 amino acids. The CDR3 spells CSYRDFSYEQYF. The CDR3 DNA sequence: TGCAGCTACCGGGACTTCTCCTACGAGCAGTACTTC.

The chain uses TRBV9 and TRBJ1-4, with no clear D. V was trimmed by 4 bases and J by 5 bases, leaving 12 bases between them. The CDR3 runs 14 residues. The germline V gene encodes CDR1 SGDLS and CDR2 YYNGEE. CDR3 residues: CASSSPGRNEKLFF. CDR3 coding DNA: TGTGCCAGCAGCTCACCTGGGAGAAATGAAAAACTGTTTTTT. The whole variable domain, filled in from reference TRBV9 and TRBJ1-4, reads DSGVTQTPKHLITATGQRVTLRCSPRSGDLSVYWYQQSLDQGLQFLIQYYNGEERAKGNILERFSAQQFPDLHSELNLSSLELGDSALYFCASSSPGRNEKLFFGSGTQLSVL.

The chain employs TRBV9 and TRBJ1-6; D not certain. The V end was cut by 0 bases, the J end by 10 bases, with 8 bases between. The CDR3 totals 13 residues. Germline assignment: CDR1 SGDLS and CDR2 YYNGEE. The CDR3 region is CASSVESTSPLHF. CDR3 DNA: TGTGCCAGCAGCGTAGAGAGCACGTCACCCCTCCACTTT.

J is TRBJ2-2 and V is TRBV6-1; D gene uncertain. This CDR3 is 15 amino acids long. Trimming cost V 2 bases and J 5 bases, with 12 bases left between them. Looked up from germline, CDR1 is MNHNS and CDR2 is SASEGT. The CDR3, as DNA: TGTGCCAGCAGTGAACCCGGTTGGTTAACCGGGGAGCTGTTTTTT. Its protein is CASSEPGWLTGELFF.

The chain combines TRBV4-3 with TRBJ1-5; D possibly corresponds to TRBD1 (6 bases). CDR1 and CDR2 from the germline V gene are LGHNA and YSLEER. The CDR3 sequence is 16 residues long. The ends were cut back, 1 base at V and 3 bases at J, with 13 bases in the middle. The CDR3 reads CASSQAPWDNNQPQHF. CDR3 coding DNA: TGCGCCAGCAGCCAAGCCCCTTGGGACAACAATCAGCCCCAGCATTTT.

This chain connects TRBV12-3 or TRBV12-4 to TRBJ2-3; D could derive from TRBD1 or TRBD2 (5 bases each). CDR3 size: 13 residues. Trimming shortened V by 5 bases and J by 5 bases, and 11 bases separated the two germline ends. CDR3 region: CASSRDALDTQYF. The CDR3 DNA reads TGTGCCAGCAGTCGGGACGCATTAGATACGCAGTATTTT.

The V call is TRBV5-4, the J call TRBJ2-2, with no clear D. The germline V gene has CDR1 SGHNT and CDR2 YYREEE (reference sequence). The CDR3 consists of 14 residues. The V and J ends lost 4 bases and 6 bases respectively, with 13 bases between them. CDR3 loop: CASSLVLEAGELFF. The CDR3 nucleotides are TGTGCCAGCAGCCTGGTGCTAGAGGCCGGGGAGCTGTTTTTT.

The chain joins TRBV11-2 to TRBJ1-1; maybe TRBD1 (5 bases). Deletions cut 5 bases from V and 4 bases from J, with 17 bases between. The V gene's germline CDR1 is SGHAT and CDR2 FQNNGV. The length of the CDR3 is 15 residues. The CDR3 DNA reads as TGTGCCAGCAGCCCCGGGGCTTACCGGTTCACTGAAGCTTTCTTT. It is translated as CASSPGAYRFTEAFF.

CDR3 sequence: CSARDVANYGYTF. CDR3 in DNA: TGCAGCGCCCGGGACGTCGCTAACTATGGCTACACCTTC. The gene calls are TRBV29-1 and TRBJ1-2, with D maybe TRBD1 (5 bases). This CDR3 has 13 residues. The V end was cut by 7 bases, the J end by 0 bases, with 12 bases between. In germline, CDR1 is SQVTM, CDR2 ANQGSEA. Supplemented by reference TRBV29-1 and TRBJ1-2, the full variable domain reads SAVISQKPSRDICQRGTSLTIQCQVDSQVTMMFWYRQQPGQSLTLIATANQGSEATYESGFVIDKFPISRPNLTFSTLTVSNMSPEDSSIYLCSARDVANYGYTFGSGTRLTVV.

J is TRBJ1-2 and V is TRBV2; 7 bases line up with TRBD1. The V segment lost 8 bases and the J segment 7 bases; nucleotides outside the gene matches: 4. CDR3 size: 11 residues. Germline V gene data show CDR1 as SNHLY and CDR2 as FYNNEI. CDR3 in amino acids: CASGGGSGYTF. DNA of the CDR3: TGTGCCAGCGGAGGGGGCTCTGGCTACACCTTC.

This clone was observed a few times. This chain joins TRBV9 and TRBJ2-7; tentative D call: TRBD2 (6 bases). V lost 4 bases and J lost 7, with 18 bases in between. The CDR3 totals 14 residues. The germline gives CDR1 SGDLS, CDR2 YYNGEE. The CDR3 region is CASSPGLLVGEQYF. The CDR3 nucleotides read TGTGCCAGCAGCCCCGGACTACTCGTGGGGGAGCAGTACTTC.

This clone was seen once. The chain recombines TRBV7-9 with TRBJ2-7; D is perhaps TRBD2 (6 bases). Germline V CDR1 and CDR2: SEHNR, FQNEAQ (reference sequence). Trimming cost V 1 base and J 4 bases, with 14 bases left between them. The CDR3 runs to 15 residues. CDR3 region: CASSLERTGGYEQYF. Written as DNA, the CDR3 is TGTGCCAGCAGCTTAGAGAGAACTGGAGGGTACGAGCAGTACTTC. Based on the CDR3 plus reference TRBV7-9 and TRBJ2-7, the full variable domain is DTGVSQNPRHKITKRGQNVTFRCDPISEHNRLYWYRQTLGQGPEFLTYFQNEAQLEKSRLLSDRFSAERPKGSFSTLEIQRTEQGDSAMYLCASSLERTGGYEQYFGPGTRLTVT.

This chain uses TRBV9 with TRBJ2-7; no clear D. Per germline, CDR1 SGDLS and CDR2 YYNGEE. Trimming took off 0 bases at V and 2 bases at J, with 12 bases between the two ends. CDR3 length equals 15 residues. The CDR3 spells CASSVGAAGAYEQYF. The CDR3 DNA reads TGTGCCAGCAGCGTAGGCGCGGCTGGGGCCTACGAGCAGTACTTC.